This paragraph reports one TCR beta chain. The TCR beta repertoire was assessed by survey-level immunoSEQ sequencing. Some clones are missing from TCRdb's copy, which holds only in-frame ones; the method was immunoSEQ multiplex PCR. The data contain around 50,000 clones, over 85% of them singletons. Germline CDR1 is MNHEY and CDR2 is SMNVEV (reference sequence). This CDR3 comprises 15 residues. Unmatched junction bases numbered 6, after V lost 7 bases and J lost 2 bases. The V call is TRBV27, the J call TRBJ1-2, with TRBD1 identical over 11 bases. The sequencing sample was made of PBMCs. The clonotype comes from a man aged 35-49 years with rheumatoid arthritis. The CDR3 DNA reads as TGTGCCAGCAAGACAGGACAGGGGGCAAACTATGGCTACACCTTC. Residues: CASKTGQGANYGYTF.